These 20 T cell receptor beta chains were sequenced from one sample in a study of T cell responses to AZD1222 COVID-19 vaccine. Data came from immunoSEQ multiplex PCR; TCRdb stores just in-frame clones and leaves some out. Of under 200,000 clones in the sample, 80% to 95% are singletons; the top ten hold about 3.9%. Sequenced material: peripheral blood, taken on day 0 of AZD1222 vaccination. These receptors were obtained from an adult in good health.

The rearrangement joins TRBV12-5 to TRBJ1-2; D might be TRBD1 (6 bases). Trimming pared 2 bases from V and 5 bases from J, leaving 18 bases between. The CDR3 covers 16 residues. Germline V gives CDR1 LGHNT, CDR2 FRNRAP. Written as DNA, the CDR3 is TGTGCTAGTGGTTTGACGCCGACAGGCGAAATATATGGCTACACCTTC. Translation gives CASGLTPTGEIYGYTF. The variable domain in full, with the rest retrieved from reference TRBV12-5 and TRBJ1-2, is DARVTQTPRHKVTEMGQEVTMRCQPILGHNTVFWYRQTMMQGLELLAYFRNRAPLDDSGMPKDRFSAEMPDATLATLKIQPSEPRDSAVYFCASGLTPTGEIYGYTFGSGTRLTVV.

The CDR3 loop reads CASLYLYGYTF. CDR3 nucleotide sequence: TGCGCCAGCCTGTACCTTTATGGCTACACCTTC. The chain uses TRBV4-1 and TRBJ1-2; D not resolved. Trimming shortened V by 8 bases and J by 5 bases, and 9 bases separated the two germline ends. The germline gives CDR1 MGHRA, CDR2 YSYEKL. The CDR3 totals 11 residues.

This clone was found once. This CDR3 is CASSQGTWPILEQYF. For the CDR3, the DNA is TGTGCCAGTAGTCAGGGGACTTGGCCTATCCTGGAGCAGTACTTC. The rearrangement joins TRBV19 to TRBJ2-7; D is possibly TRBD1 or TRBD2 (6 bases each). V was pared by 5 bases and J by 7 bases, with 21 bases between. This CDR3 is 15 amino acids long. Germline CDR1 reads LNHDA; CDR2 reads SQIVND (reference sequence).

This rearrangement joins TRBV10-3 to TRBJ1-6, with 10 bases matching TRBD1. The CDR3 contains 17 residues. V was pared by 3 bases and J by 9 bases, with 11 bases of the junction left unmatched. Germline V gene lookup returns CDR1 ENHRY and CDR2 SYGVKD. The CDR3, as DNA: TGTGCCATCAGTGACCCCAACCCGGGACAGGGGAGTTCACCCCTCCACTTT. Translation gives CAISDPNPGQGSSPLHF.

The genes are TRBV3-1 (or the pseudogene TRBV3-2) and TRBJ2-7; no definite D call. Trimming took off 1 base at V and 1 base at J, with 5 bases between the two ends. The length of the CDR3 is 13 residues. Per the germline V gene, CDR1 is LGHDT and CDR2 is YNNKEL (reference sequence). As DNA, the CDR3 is TGTGCCAGCAGCCAAGCAGGTTCCTACGAGCAGTACTTC. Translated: CASSQAGSYEQYF.

In DNA, the CDR3 is TGTGCCAGTAGTAGGCCACCGGGTGCAGCTTTCTTT. It specifies CASSRPPGAAFF. This sequence joins TRBV19 and TRBJ1-1; D unclear. This CDR3 is 12 amino acids long. From germline, CDR1 is LNHDA and CDR2 SQIVND (reference sequence). Trimming took off 4 bases at V and 10 bases at J, with 13 bases between the two ends.

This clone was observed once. CDR3 DNA sequence: TGTGCCAGCAGCCAGGGGTATGAGCAGTTCTTC. Its translation: CASSQGYEQFF. The gene calls are TRBV3-1 (or the pseudogene TRBV3-2) and TRBJ2-1; D is uncertain. The germline CDR1 and CDR2 sequences are LGHDT and YNNKEL (reference sequence). CDR3 length equals 11 residues. Trimming took 3 bases from V and 8 from J, leaving 5 bases between them.

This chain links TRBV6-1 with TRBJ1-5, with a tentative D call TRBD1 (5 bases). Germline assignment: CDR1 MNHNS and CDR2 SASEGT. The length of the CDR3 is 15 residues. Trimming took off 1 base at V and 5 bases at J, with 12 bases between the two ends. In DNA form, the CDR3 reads TGTGCCAGCAGTGAAGGGGCAGGGAAGGATCAGCCCCAGCATTTT. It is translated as CASSEGAGKDQPQHF.

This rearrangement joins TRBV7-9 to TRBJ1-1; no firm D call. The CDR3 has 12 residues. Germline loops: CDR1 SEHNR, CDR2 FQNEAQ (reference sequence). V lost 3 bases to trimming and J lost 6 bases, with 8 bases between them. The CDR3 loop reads CASSFGAAEAFF. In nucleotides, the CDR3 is TGTGCCAGCAGCTTTGGAGCTGCTGAAGCTTTCTTT.

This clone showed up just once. CDR3 sequence reads: CASSGGEVSNQPQHF. The CDR3 nucleotides are TGTGCCAGCAGTGGTGGGGAAGTGAGCAATCAGCCCCAGCATTTT. The V gene is TRBV2, the J gene TRBJ1-5; D uncertain. The CDR3 is made up of 15 amino acids. Germline V lookup: CDR1 SNHLY, CDR2 FYNNEI. The ends were cut back, 4 bases at V and 1 base at J, with 11 bases in the middle.

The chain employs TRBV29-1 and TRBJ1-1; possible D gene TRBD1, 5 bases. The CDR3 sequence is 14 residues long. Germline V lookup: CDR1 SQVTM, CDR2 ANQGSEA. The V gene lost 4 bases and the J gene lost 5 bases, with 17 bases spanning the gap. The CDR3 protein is CSVGNVWGITEAFF. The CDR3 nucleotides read TGCAGCGTTGGTAATGTATGGGGGATAACTGAAGCTTTCTTT. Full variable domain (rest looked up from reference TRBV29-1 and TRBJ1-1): SAVISQKPSRDICQRGTSLTIQCQVDSQVTMMFWYRQQPGQSLTLIATANQGSEATYESGFVIDKFPISRPNLTFSTLTVSNMSPEDSSIYLCSVGNVWGITEAFFGQGTRLTVV.

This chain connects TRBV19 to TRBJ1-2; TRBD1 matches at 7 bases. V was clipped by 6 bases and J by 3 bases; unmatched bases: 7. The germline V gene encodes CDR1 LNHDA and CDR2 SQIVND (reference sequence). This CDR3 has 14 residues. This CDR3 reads CASSERGRDYGYTF. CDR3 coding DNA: TGTGCCAGTAGCGAAAGGGGGCGCGACTATGGCTACACCTTC.

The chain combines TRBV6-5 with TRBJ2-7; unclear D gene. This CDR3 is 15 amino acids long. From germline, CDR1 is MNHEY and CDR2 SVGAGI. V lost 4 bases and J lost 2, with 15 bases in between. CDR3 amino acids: CASSFIPTGTYEQYF. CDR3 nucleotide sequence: TGTGCCAGCAGTTTTATCCCTACCGGAACCTACGAGCAGTACTTC.

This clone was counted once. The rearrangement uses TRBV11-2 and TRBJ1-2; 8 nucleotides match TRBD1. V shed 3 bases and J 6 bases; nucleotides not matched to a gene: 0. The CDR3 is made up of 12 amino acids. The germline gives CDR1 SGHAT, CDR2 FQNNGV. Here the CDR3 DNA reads TGTGCCAGCAGCTTGGACAGGGATGGCTACACCTTC. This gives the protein CASSLDRDGYTF. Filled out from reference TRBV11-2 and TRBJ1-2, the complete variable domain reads EAGVAQSPRYKIIEKRQSVAFWCNPISGHATLYWYQQILGQGPKLLIQFQNNGVVDDSQLPKDRFSAERLKGVDSTLKIQPAKLEDSAVYLCASSLDRDGYTFGSGTRLTVV.

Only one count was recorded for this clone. The CDR3 DNA sequence: TGTGCCAGCAGTGTAGACTGGACTTTTCGCTACTACGAGCAGTACTTC. This translates into CASSVDWTFRYYEQYF. V is TRBV6-1 and J is TRBJ2-7; a possible D gene is TRBD2 (5 bases). Germline CDR1 MNHNS, CDR2 SASEGT. The V gene lost 4 bases and the J gene lost 3 bases, with 19 bases spanning the gap. The CDR3 has 16 amino acids.

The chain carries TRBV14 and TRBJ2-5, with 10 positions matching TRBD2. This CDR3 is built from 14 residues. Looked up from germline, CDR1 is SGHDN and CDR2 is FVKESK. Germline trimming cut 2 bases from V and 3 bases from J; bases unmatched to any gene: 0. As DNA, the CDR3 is TGTGCCAGCAGCCAACTAGCGGGAGAAGAGACCCAGTACTTC. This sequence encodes CASSQLAGEETQYF.

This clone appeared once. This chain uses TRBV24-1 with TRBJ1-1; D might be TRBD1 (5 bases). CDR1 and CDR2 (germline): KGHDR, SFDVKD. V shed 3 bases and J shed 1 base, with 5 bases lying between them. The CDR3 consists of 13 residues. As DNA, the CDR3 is TGTGCCACCAGTGATGGGACGAACACTGAAGCTTTCTTT. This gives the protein CATSDGTNTEAFF.

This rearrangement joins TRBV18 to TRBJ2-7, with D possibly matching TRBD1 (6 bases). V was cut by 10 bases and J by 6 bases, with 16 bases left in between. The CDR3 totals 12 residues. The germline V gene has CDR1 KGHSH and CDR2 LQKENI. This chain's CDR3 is CATKAGVGEQYF. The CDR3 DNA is TGTGCCACAAAGGCAGGGGTCGGCGAGCAGTACTTC.

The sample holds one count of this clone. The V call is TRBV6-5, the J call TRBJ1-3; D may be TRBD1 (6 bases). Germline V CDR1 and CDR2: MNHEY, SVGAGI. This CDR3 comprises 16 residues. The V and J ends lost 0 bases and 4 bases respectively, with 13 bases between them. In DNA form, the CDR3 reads TGTGCCAGCAGTTACTCGGGCACAGGGTTGGGAAACACCATATATTTT. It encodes CASSYSGTGLGNTIYF.

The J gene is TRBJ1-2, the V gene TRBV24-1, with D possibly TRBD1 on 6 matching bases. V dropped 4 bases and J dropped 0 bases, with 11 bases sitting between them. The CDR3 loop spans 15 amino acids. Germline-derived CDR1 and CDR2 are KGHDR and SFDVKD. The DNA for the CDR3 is TGTGCCACCAGTGACCTGGACAGAGCTAACTATGGCTACACCTTC. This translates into CATSDLDRANYGYTF.